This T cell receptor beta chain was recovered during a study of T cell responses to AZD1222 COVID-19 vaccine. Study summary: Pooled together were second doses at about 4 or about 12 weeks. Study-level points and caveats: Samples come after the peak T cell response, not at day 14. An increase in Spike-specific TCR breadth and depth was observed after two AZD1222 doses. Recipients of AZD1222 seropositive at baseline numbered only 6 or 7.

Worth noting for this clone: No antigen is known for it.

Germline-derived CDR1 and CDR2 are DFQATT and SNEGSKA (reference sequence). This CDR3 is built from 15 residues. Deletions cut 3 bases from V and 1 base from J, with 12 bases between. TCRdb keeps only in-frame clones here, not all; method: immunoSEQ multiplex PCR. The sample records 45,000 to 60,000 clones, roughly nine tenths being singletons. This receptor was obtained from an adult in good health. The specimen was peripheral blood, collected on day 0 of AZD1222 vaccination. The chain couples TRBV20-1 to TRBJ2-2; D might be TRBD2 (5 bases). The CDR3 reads CSASLRVRNTGELFF. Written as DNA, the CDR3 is TGCAGTGCTAGTTTGCGGGTTAGGAACACCGGGGAGCTGTTTTTT.